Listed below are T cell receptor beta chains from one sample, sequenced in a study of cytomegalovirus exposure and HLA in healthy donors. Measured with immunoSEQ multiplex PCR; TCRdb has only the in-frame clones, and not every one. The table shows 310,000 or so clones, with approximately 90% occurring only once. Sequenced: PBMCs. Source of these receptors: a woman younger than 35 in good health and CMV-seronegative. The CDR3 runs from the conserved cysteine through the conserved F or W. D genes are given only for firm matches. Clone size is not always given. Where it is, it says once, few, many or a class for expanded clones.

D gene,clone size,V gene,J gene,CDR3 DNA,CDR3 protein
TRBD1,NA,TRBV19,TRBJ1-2,TGTGCCAGTAGTATTGGGCGTCTCGACAGGGCGGACTATGGCTACACCTTC,CASSIGRLDRADYGYTF
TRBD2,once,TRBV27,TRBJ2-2,TGTGCCAGCAGTTCCCCACTAGCGGGGGGGACGGGCGGGGAGCTGTTTTTT,CASSSPLAGGTGGELFF
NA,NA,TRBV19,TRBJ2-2,TGTGCCAGTAGTATAACCAGGGGGAACACCGGGGAGCTGTTTTTT,CASSITRGNTGELFF
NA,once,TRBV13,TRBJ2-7,TGTGCCAGCAGCCCCCCCGGGGGTCGCTACGAGCAGTACTTC,CASSPPGGRYEQYF
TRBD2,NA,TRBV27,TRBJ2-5,TGTGCCAGCAGTCTCTCCGGACTAGCGGGGGGCGAGACCCAGTACTTC,CASSLSGLAGGETQYF
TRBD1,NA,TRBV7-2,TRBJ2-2,TGTGCCAGCAGCTTATCGGGACAGGGATCCGGGGAGCTGTTTTTT,CASSLSGQGSGELFF
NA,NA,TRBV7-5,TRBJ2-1,TGTGCCAGAAATTTTTTGGCGGGGGGATCCTCCTACAATGAGCAGTTCTTC,CARNFLAGGSSYNEQFF
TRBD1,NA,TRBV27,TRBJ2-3,TGTGCCAGCCTTGGACAGGGAAGGAATACGCAGTATTTT,CASLGQGRNTQYF
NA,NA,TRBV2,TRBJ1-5,TGTGCCAGCAGCCTGACAGGAGAAAATCAGCCCCAGCATTTT,CASSLTGENQPQHF
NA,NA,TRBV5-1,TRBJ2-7,TGCGCCAGCAGCTATAGCGGTAGCTCCTACGAGCAGTACTTC,CASSYSGSSYEQYF
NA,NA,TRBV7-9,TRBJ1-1,TGTGCCAGCAACATGAATAGGGAGGAAGCTTTCTTT,CASNMNREEAFF
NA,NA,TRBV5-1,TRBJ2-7,TGCGCCAGCAGCTTGGCCCCTCGAGGGCGAAGCTCCTACGAGCAGTACTTC,CASSLAPRGRSSYEQYF
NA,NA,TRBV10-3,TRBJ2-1,TGTGCCATCAGTGAGTCGTCGGGGGACAATGAGCAGTTCTTC,CAISESSGDNEQFF
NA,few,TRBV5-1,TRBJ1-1,TGCGCCAGCAGCTTGGGGGCGGGGAGCACTGAAGCTTTCTTT,CASSLGAGSTEAFF
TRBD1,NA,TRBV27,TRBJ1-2,TGTGCCAGCAGGTCGGAGGGGGCCGGCTATGGCTACACCTTC,CASRSEGAGYGYTF
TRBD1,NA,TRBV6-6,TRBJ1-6,TGTGCCAGCACATTACACTTGACAGGGGGCAGTTCACCCCTCCACTTT,CASTLHLTGGSSPLHF
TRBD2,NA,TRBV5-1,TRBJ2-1,TGCGCCAGCAGCACAGGGACTAGCGGGTACAATGAGCAGTTCTTC,CASSTGTSGYNEQFF
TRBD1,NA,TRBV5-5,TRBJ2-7,TGTGCCAGCAGCTCTCCGGGACAGACCTACGAGCAGTACTTC,CASSSPGQTYEQYF
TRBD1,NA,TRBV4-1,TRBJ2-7,TGCGCCAGCAGCCAAGGAAGGGGGCCGTCGCACTTC,CASSQGRGPSHF
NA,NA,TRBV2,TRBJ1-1,TGTGCCAGCAGTGTCCCAATGGCAGGCTTGAACACTGAAGCTTTCTTT,CASSVPMAGLNTEAFF
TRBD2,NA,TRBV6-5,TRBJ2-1,TGTGCCAGCCGATACTTGGGCAGGGAGGGGTACAATGAGCAGTTCTTC,CASRYLGREGYNEQFF
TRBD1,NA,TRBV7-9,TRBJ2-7,TGTGCCAGCAGCCGTGGGACAGGGGAGATCTACGAGCAGTACTTC,CASSRGTGEIYEQYF
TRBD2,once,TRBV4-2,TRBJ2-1,TGTGCCAGCAGCCAAGGGACTAGCGGGGGGCCGTCCCACAATGAGCAGTTCTTC,CASSQGTSGGPSHNEQFF
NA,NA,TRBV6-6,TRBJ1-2,TGTGCCAGCAGTACACCGGCAGGGAAGTCGGATGGCTACACCTTC,CASSTPAGKSDGYTF